This paragraph covers one T cell receptor beta chain sequence. Antigen specificity is unknown. This sample is part of a study of shared clonotypes between healthy human individuals. Across the whole study: The study used three CD4 naive, three CD4 memory, two CD8 naive and one CD8 memory plate per donor.

Looked up from germline, CDR1 is PRHDT and CDR2 is FYEKMQ (reference sequence). This CDR3 has 17 residues. V lost 6 bases, J lost 0 bases, and 20 bases lay in between. The data were produced by immunoSEQ multiplex PCR, yet TCRdb's version contains in-frame clones alone and is incomplete. The sample consists of about a million clones, 70% to 85% of them appearing once. General study points: Among non-shared clonotypes, generation probabilities were lower than among those shared by all four donors. Read depth was anticipated to influence clonotype sharing among donors. Naive CD4 clonotypes overlapped across a few donors at roughly 5%.

Sequences were obtained from memory CD4+ T cells from PBMCs. As to subset: CD45RA-negative fraction. The chain couples TRBV13 to TRBJ2-5; maybe TRBD2 (7 bases). The clonotype comes from a man younger than 35 in good health. Some clones in this sample may be carry-over from other donors' samples. CDR3 bases: TGTGCCAGCAGACCCCGCGGGGGCGCAACGTACCAAGAGACCCAGTACTTC. Amino acids: CASRPRGGATYQETQYF.